The next 29 T cell receptor beta chains were all read from a single sample in a study of blood T cell repertoires in COVID-19. TCRdb's copy holds only in-frame clones and misses some; the assay was immunoSEQ multiplex PCR. The table records around 300,000 clones, approximately 90% of them present only once. Sequenced: peripheral blood. The receptors stem from a woman in her 30s with active or convalescent COVID-19.

The chain employs TRBV14 and TRBJ2-1; D is unresolved. Trimming took 3 bases from V and 4 from J, leaving 4 bases between them. The CDR3 has 12 residues. CDR1 and CDR2 (germline): SGHDN, FVKESK. CDR3 coding DNA: TGTGCCAGCAGCCAGGCTTACAATGAGCAGTTCTTC. Its protein product is CASSQAYNEQFF.

The rearrangement joins TRBV10-3 to TRBJ1-2; TRBD1 matches 7 bases. V shed 3 bases, J shed 4 bases, and the junction held 8 bases outside the gene matches. The CDR3 is 15 amino acids. The germline V gene encodes CDR1 ENHRY and CDR2 SYGVKD. The CDR3 nucleotides are TGTGCCATCAGTGAAAGACAGGGCCGCTCCTATGGCTACACCTTC. Its translation is CAISERQGRSYGYTF.

The chain is built from TRBV2 and TRBJ1-1; D gene unclear. V was shortened by 6 bases and J by 4 bases, with 12 bases between the two germline ends. Germline V gene data show CDR1 as SNHLY and CDR2 as FYNNEI. This CDR3 is built from 13 residues. CDR3 region: CASRPESSTEAFF. CDR3 in DNA: TGTGCCAGCAGGCCCGAGAGTTCCACTGAAGCTTTCTTT.

This sequence joins TRBV4-2 and TRBJ1-1; TRBD1 aligns across 9 bases. The germline V gene encodes CDR1 LGHNA and CDR2 YNFKEQ. The CDR3 totals 15 residues. Trimming took 1 base from V and 5 from J; bases not matched to a gene: 5. The CDR3 DNA reads TGTGCCAGCAGCCAAGCCGGGACAGGGTGGACTGAAGCTTTCTTT. Translation: CASSQAGTGWTEAFF.

V and J are TRBV7-3 and TRBJ2-5; D is undetermined. Germline V CDR1 and CDR2: SGHTA, FQGTGA. V was cut by 3 bases and J by 2 bases, with 7 bases left in between. The CDR3 totals 13 residues. The DNA of the CDR3 is TGTGCCAGCAGCTTGGCGGCTCAAGAGACCCAGTACTTC. Translation gives CASSLAAQETQYF.

As to this clone: Within the sample, other DNA sequences also encode this same CDR3. The V and J genes are TRBV28 and TRBJ1-2; 7 bases are shared with TRBD1. There are 12 residues in the CDR3. Per the germline V gene, CDR1 is MDHEN and CDR2 is SYDVKM. V was clipped by 4 bases and J by 4 bases; unmatched bases: 0. The CDR3 sequence is CASSWTGYGYTF. The CDR3 DNA reads TGTGCCAGCAGTTGGACAGGCTATGGCTACACCTTC.

The chain combines TRBV3-1 (or the pseudogene TRBV3-2) with TRBJ1-2, with D possibly matching TRBD1 (6 bases). Germline CDR1 is LGHDT and CDR2 is YNNKEL (reference sequence). This CDR3 is built from 15 residues. V was shortened by 1 base and J by 6 bases, with 15 bases between the two germline ends. Here the CDR3 DNA reads TGTGCCAGCAGCCAAGGCTCGTGGGGGCCGGATGGCTACACCTTC. It yields the protein CASSQGSWGPDGYTF.

The chain combines TRBV5-1 with TRBJ1-2; no firm D call. Trimming removed 6 bases at V and 8 bases at J, with 17 bases between. Germline V lookup: CDR1 SGHRS, CDR2 YFSETQ. The CDR3 runs 13 residues. The DNA of the CDR3 is TGCGCCAGCACTGCCCGGGGTATCGGAGGCTACACCTTC. Translation gives CASTARGIGGYTF.

The genes are TRBV6-2 or TRBV6-3 and TRBJ2-5; D ambiguous. The germline V gene has CDR1 MNHEY and CDR2 SVGEGT. This CDR3 spans 13 amino acids. V lost 2 bases, J lost 5 bases, and 9 bases lay in between. CDR3 coding DNA: TGTGCCAGCAGTTACGCGGATTGGGAGACCCAGTACTTC. Its protein product is CASSYADWETQYF.

The rearrangement joins TRBV27 to TRBJ2-7; D possibly corresponds to TRBD1 (5 bases). The CDR3 loop spans 16 amino acids. Germline V CDR1 and CDR2: MNHEY, SMNVEV (reference sequence). V gave up 6 bases and J gave up 1 base, with 19 bases separating them. The CDR3 sequence: CASRRWGTPTSYEQYF. In DNA form, the CDR3 reads TGTGCCAGCAGGCGGTGGGGCACCCCGACTTCCTACGAGCAGTACTTC.

V gene TRBV6-5 combines with J gene TRBJ2-7; a weak D match, TRBD2 (5 bases). The germline V gene encodes CDR1 MNHEY and CDR2 SVGAGI. With 7 bases removed from V and 2 bases from J, the gap between germline ends came to 9 bases. CDR3 size: 12 residues. Here the CDR3 DNA reads TGTGCCAGCATGATCGGGGCCTACGAGCAGTACTTC. Residues: CASMIGAYEQYF.

The gene calls are TRBV7-2 and TRBJ2-1, with no clear D. Trimming took off 5 bases at V and 1 base at J, with 6 bases between the two ends. This CDR3 comprises 13 residues. The germline V gene encodes CDR1 SGHTA and CDR2 FQGNSA. CDR3 in DNA: TGTGCCAGCAGCCCCCCGTCCTACAATGAGCAGTTCTTC. It codes for CASSPPSYNEQFF.

This chain links TRBV5-1 with TRBJ2-1, with TRBD2 matching over 8 bases. The J segment lost 7 bases and the V segment lost 3 bases, leaving 12 bases of the junction unmatched. This CDR3 is 16 amino acids long. Germline lookup yields CDR1 SGHRS and CDR2 YFSETQ. The CDR3 protein is CASSSDSGGPWNEQFF. The CDR3, as DNA: TGCGCCAGCAGCTCCGATTCGGGGGGGCCTTGGAATGAGCAGTTCTTC.

The genes are TRBV11-1 and TRBJ1-1; D remains ambiguous. This CDR3 is built from 16 residues. CDR1 and CDR2 from the germline V gene are SGHAT and FQDESV (reference sequence). Trimming cost V 7 bases and J 0 bases, with 18 bases left between them. CDR3 coding DNA: TGTGCCAGCACGCCCGGAGGGCTTATTATGAACACTGAAGCTTTCTTT. Its translation is CASTPGGLIMNTEAFF.

The gene calls are TRBV27 and TRBJ1-2; D remains ambiguous. Germline V gene lookup returns CDR1 MNHEY and CDR2 SMNVEV (reference sequence). V lost 10 bases and J lost 5, with 14 bases in between. There are 12 residues in the CDR3. In nucleotides, the CDR3 is TGTGCCACCCGAGGAAGCTTTTATGGCTACACCTTC. Translating gives CATRGSFYGYTF.

The rearrangement joins TRBV7-3 to TRBJ2-1; tentatively, D is TRBD2 (5 bases). In germline, CDR1 is SGHTA, CDR2 FQGTGA. Trimming shortened V by 5 bases and J by 15 bases, and 20 bases separated the two germline ends. The CDR3 runs to 13 residues. The CDR3 DNA reads as TGTGCCAGCAGCCCCGAGATAGGACGGGGTCGGTTCTTC. Amino acid sequence: CASSPEIGRGRFF.

The rearrangement uses TRBV27 and TRBJ1-5, with 8 bases fitting TRBD1. The CDR3 runs to 14 residues. The V gene's germline CDR1 is MNHEY and CDR2 SMNVEV (reference sequence). J gave up 1 base and V 5 bases, and 1 base lay outside the gene matches. The CDR3 loop reads CASSGDRSNQPQHF. DNA of the CDR3: TGTGCCAGCAGTGGGGACAGGAGCAATCAGCCCCAGCATTTT.

The chain is built from TRBV7-2 and TRBJ1-6; 7 nucleotides align to TRBD1. The CDR3 is 16 amino acids. Germline CDR1 is SGHTA and CDR2 is FQGNSA. Trimming cost V 3 bases and J 7 bases; bases outside gene matches: 9. DNA of the CDR3: TGTGCCAGCAGCTTGATGGTTGGGACAGCGAATTCACCCCTCCACTTT. Translating gives CASSLMVGTANSPLHF.

The table lists this clone with a few counts. The V and J genes are TRBV7-2 and TRBJ1-3; 7 nucleotides line up with TRBD1. The CDR3 is made up of 16 amino acids. The trim removed 1 base at V and 0 bases at J, leaving 3 bases unmatched. The germline gives CDR1 SGHTA, CDR2 FQGNSA. The CDR3 DNA reads as TGTGCCAGCAGCTTAGGGGGGACAGCCTCTGGAAACACCATATATTTT. It yields the protein CASSLGGTASGNTIYF.

The count of this clone is one. CDR3 sequence: CATLGQFSYEQYF. The CDR3 DNA reads as TGTGCCACCCTTGGACAGTTCTCCTACGAGCAGTACTTC. The gene calls are TRBV19 and TRBJ2-7, with D tentatively TRBD1 (6 bases). The CDR3 has 13 amino acids. Germline CDR1 is LNHDA and CDR2 is SQIVND (reference sequence). Trimming cost V 10 bases and J 0 bases, with 13 bases left between them.

This chain joins TRBV7-8 and TRBJ2-2, with a possible D match to TRBD2 (6 bases). The CDR3 is 14 residues long. The germline gives CDR1 SGHVS, CDR2 FQNEAQ. The V end lost 10 bases, the J end lost 2 bases, and 14 bases lay between the germline ends. CDR3 nucleotide sequence: TGTGCCACCTCCCCAGGGACTAACACCGGGGAGCTGTTTTTT. It encodes CATSPGTNTGELFF.

This chain connects TRBV7-2 to TRBJ1-5; 7 bases are shared with TRBD1. Per the germline V gene, CDR1 is SGHTA and CDR2 is FQGNSA. This CDR3 spans 15 amino acids. V trimming: 0 bases; J trimming: 6 bases; junction bases outside the gene matches: 5. The CDR3 region is CASSLAGTVAQPQHF. The CDR3 DNA is TGTGCCAGCAGCTTAGCGGGGACAGTAGCTCAGCCCCAGCATTTT.

The J gene is TRBJ2-3, the V gene TRBV9; 7 bases align to TRBD2. The CDR3 is 14 amino acids. J lost 3 bases, V lost 0 bases, and 1 base had no gene match. Germline CDR1 and CDR2: SGDLS and YYNGEE. The CDR3 is CASSVGLATDTQYF. The CDR3 bases are TGTGCCAGCAGCGTAGGACTAGCTACAGATACGCAGTATTTT.

The chain has TRBV3-1 (or the pseudogene TRBV3-2) and TRBJ2-4; TRBD2 is a possible D gene (5 bases). The CDR3 has 14 amino acids. The germline gives CDR1 LGHDT, CDR2 YNNKEL (reference sequence). The germline V and J ends were trimmed by 1 base and 9 bases, with 13 bases remaining between them. The CDR3 DNA reads as TGTGCCAGCAGCCAAGTCGGGGTAGCTTCCATTCAGTACTTC. This gives the protein CASSQVGVASIQYF.

This rearrangement joins TRBV19 to TRBJ2-3; D gene uncertain. Germline CDR1 is LNHDA and CDR2 is SQIVND (reference sequence). V lost 5 bases and J lost 2, with 14 bases in between. The CDR3 has 15 residues. CDR3 sequence: CASSYSGPTTDTQYF. The CDR3 DNA reads TGTGCCAGTAGTTACAGTGGCCCAACCACAGATACGCAGTATTTT.

The chain employs TRBV5-6 and TRBJ2-5; perhaps TRBD1 as D (6 bases). Germline CDR1 reads SGHDT; CDR2 reads YYEEEE. Trimming shortened V by 2 bases and J by 4 bases, and 12 bases separated the two germline ends. This CDR3 spans 14 amino acids. The CDR3 spells CASSFEGVRETQYF. The CDR3 DNA is TGTGCCAGCAGCTTTGAGGGGGTTAGAGAGACCCAGTACTTC.

This chain links TRBV5-5 with TRBJ2-5; the D gene is possibly TRBD1 (5 bases). Germline loops: CDR1 SGHKS, CDR2 YYEKEE (reference sequence). The V end lost 1 base, the J end lost 2 bases, and 6 bases lay between the germline ends. CDR3 size: 13 residues. CDR3 loop: CASSLPGQETQYF. Here the CDR3 DNA reads TGTGCCAGCAGCTTGCCAGGGCAAGAGACCCAGTACTTC. Drawing the rest from reference TRBV5-5 and TRBJ2-5, the complete variable domain is DAGVTQSPTHLIKTRGQQVTLRCSPISGHKSVSWYQQVLGQGPQFIFQYYEKEERGRGNFPDRFSARQFPNYSSELNVNALLLGDSALYLCASSLPGQETQYFGPGTRLLVL.

The rearrangement joins TRBV7-3 to TRBJ2-2; D perhaps matches TRBD1 (6 bases). CDR1 and CDR2 (germline): SGHTA, FQGTGA. Trimming pared 5 bases from V and 6 bases from J, leaving 16 bases between. The CDR3 contains 15 residues. The CDR3 sequence is CASSLIPGAPGELFF. The DNA for the CDR3 is TGTGCCAGCAGCCTGATTCCAGGGGCCCCCGGGGAGCTGTTTTTT.

The rearrangement uses TRBV7-2 and TRBJ2-7, with D tentatively TRBD1 (7 bases). Germline V gene lookup returns CDR1 SGHTA and CDR2 FQGNSA. Trimming removed 6 bases at V and 4 bases at J, with 16 bases between. The CDR3 extends over 14 amino acids. CDR3 DNA sequence: TGTGCCAGCAGTTGGGACGCAGGGGGGTACGAGCAGTACTTC. This codes for CASSWDAGGYEQYF.